This section outlines one TCR beta chain sequence together with its context. The target antigen is unknown. The sample belongs to a study of cytomegalovirus exposure and HLA in healthy donors. Study context: There were 300 to 400 genotyped donors. Of these, roughly 80% fell in the genetic ancestry cluster associated with self-reported Caucasian donors. Study-wide results and caveats: A later analysis showed TCR association rates differing by HLA locus, peaking at DRB1 and lowest at HLA-C.

Germline V lookup: CDR1 MGHDK, CDR2 SYGVNS. The CDR3 has 14 amino acids. With V trimmed by 2 bases and J by 7 bases, 6 bases remained unmatched. PCR used 60 Vbeta primers and 13 Jbeta primers. Measured with immunoSEQ multiplex PCR; TCRdb has only the in-frame clones, and not every one. The table lists about 110,000 clones. The sequenced sample consisted of PBMCs. This chain uses TRBV25-1 with TRBJ1-2; 8 nucleotides line up with TRBD1. The receptor was isolated from a man aged 35 to 55 in good health and CMV-seropositive. In DNA form, the CDR3 reads TGTGCCAGCAGTGAACGGACAGGGTTCGGTGGCTACACCTTC. It encodes CASSERTGFGGYTF.